What follows are 11 T cell receptor beta chains derived from one specimen sequenced in a study of T cell responses to AZD1222 COVID-19 vaccine. Sequencing used immunoSEQ multiplex PCR; TCRdb keeps in-frame clones, though not all of them. The sample lists roughly 99,000 clones, 80% to 95% occurring once. The sample consisted of peripheral blood, taken 28 days after the second AZD1222 dose. The receptors were gathered from an adult who received the AZD1222 COVID-19 vaccine.

V is TRBV5-6 and J is TRBJ2-3; no definite D call. CDR1 is SGHDT, CDR2 YYEEEE, per germline. V was trimmed by 0 bases and J by 1 base, leaving 12 bases between them. This CDR3 spans 16 amino acids. The CDR3 nucleotides are TGTGCCAGCAGCTTGGGTGATATCCGTGGCACAGATACGCAGTATTTT. The encoded protein is CASSLGDIRGTDTQYF.

The gene calls are TRBV10-3 and TRBJ2-5, with no clear D. The CDR3 consists of 15 residues. V dropped 4 bases and J dropped 2 bases, with 14 bases sitting between them. Germline CDR1 and CDR2: ENHRY and SYGVKD. The chain's CDR3 is CAISGRRSVQETQYF. CDR3 nucleotide sequence: TGTGCCATCAGTGGACGCCGGAGCGTGCAAGAGACCCAGTACTTC.

This chain connects TRBV18 to TRBJ2-1, with 7 positions matching TRBD1. The CDR3 spans 15 residues. With V trimmed by 3 bases and J by 2 bases, 4 bases remained unmatched. Per germline, CDR1 KGHSH and CDR2 LQKENI. The CDR3 bases are TGTGCCAGCTCACCCGACAGGGCCCCCTACAATGAGCAGTTCTTC. Amino acid sequence: CASSPDRAPYNEQFF.

The rearrangement joins TRBV5-1 to TRBJ1-2, with 10 bases lining up with TRBD1. Trimming cost V 5 bases and J 2 bases; bases outside gene matches: 12. Germline assignment: CDR1 SGHRS and CDR2 YFSETQ. The CDR3 runs 17 residues. This CDR3 reads CASRPDRGRNSNYGYTF. CDR3 nucleotides: TGCGCCAGCAGACCGGACAGGGGGAGGAATTCGAACTATGGCTACACCTTC.

The V call is TRBV18, the J call TRBJ2-2; D remains ambiguous. The germline V gene encodes CDR1 KGHSH and CDR2 LQKENI. The CDR3 loop spans 15 amino acids. Trimming took 5 bases from V and 4 from J, leaving 14 bases between them. CDR3 bases: TGTGCCAGCTCATCAAGCAATATAGGCACCGGGGAGCTGTTTTTT. It encodes CASSSSNIGTGELFF.

This rearrangement joins TRBV11-2 to TRBJ2-7; maybe TRBD2 (6 bases). The CDR3 contains 14 residues. The germline V and J ends were trimmed by 5 bases and 3 bases, with 14 bases remaining between them. CDR1 SGHAT and CDR2 FQNNGV come from the germline V gene. The CDR3, as DNA: TGTGCCAGCAGCCCCCCCGGGGGTTTCTACGAGCAGTACTTC. This translates into CASSPPGGFYEQYF.

The V call is TRBV7-2, the J call TRBJ2-7; TRBD1 or TRBD2 may be the D gene (6 bases each). V was shortened by 5 bases and J by 0 bases, with 17 bases between the two germline ends. The CDR3 covers 16 residues. Germline-derived CDR1 and CDR2 are SGHTA and FQGNSA. The CDR3 region is CASSPRGGSLSYEQYF. The CDR3 DNA is TGTGCCAGCAGCCCAAGAGGGGGGTCACTCTCCTACGAGCAGTACTTC.

The chain is built from TRBV28 and TRBJ1-4, with unresolved D. The CDR3 is 12 amino acids. Looked up from germline, CDR1 is MDHEN and CDR2 is SYDVKM. V was pared by 6 bases and J by 13 bases, with 15 bases between. CDR3 nucleotides: TGTGCCAGCAGGGGAGGGTGGAGAACACTGTTTTTT. Translation gives CASRGGWRTLFF.

The genes are TRBV19 and TRBJ2-5; D is possibly TRBD1 (6 bases). This CDR3 contains 15 residues. From germline, CDR1 is LNHDA and CDR2 SQIVND (reference sequence). V lost 5 bases, J lost 2 bases, and 15 bases lay in between. The CDR3 loop reads CASSPKGQSQETQYF. CDR3 DNA: TGTGCCAGTAGTCCTAAGGGACAATCTCAAGAGACCCAGTACTTC.

The V gene is TRBV13, the J gene TRBJ2-2; D is possibly TRBD1 (6 bases). The germline V and J ends were trimmed by 5 bases and 7 bases, with 17 bases remaining between them. CDR1 is PRHDT and CDR2 is FYEKMQ in the germline V gene (reference sequence). The CDR3 length is 15 residues. CDR3 sequence: CASSARQARHGELFF. For the CDR3, the DNA is TGTGCCAGCAGCGCCCGACAGGCCCGGCACGGGGAGCTGTTTTTT.

The J gene is TRBJ2-1, the V gene TRBV2; D unclear. Deletions cut 6 bases from V and 6 bases from J, with 12 bases between. CDR3 length: 13 residues. The germline gives CDR1 SNHLY, CDR2 FYNNEI. The CDR3 here is CASRGNIGNEQFF. Here the CDR3 DNA reads TGTGCCAGCAGGGGGAACATAGGCAATGAGCAGTTCTTC.